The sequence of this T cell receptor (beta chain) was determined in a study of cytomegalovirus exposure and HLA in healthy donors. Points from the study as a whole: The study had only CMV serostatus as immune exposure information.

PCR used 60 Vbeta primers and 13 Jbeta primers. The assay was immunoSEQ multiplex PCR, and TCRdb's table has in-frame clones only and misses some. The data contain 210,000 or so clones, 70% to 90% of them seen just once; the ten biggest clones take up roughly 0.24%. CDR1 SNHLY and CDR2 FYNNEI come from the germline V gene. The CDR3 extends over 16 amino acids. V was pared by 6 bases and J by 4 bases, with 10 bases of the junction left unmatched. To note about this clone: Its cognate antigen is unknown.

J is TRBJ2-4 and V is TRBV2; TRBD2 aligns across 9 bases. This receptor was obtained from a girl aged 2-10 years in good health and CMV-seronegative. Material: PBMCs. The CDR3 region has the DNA TGTGCCAGCAGAGGGACCTCTAGCGGGGTTAAAAACATTCAGTACTTC. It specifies CASRGTSSGVKNIQYF.